Listed here are 7 T cell receptor beta chains from one sample, sequenced in a study of identical twins. One entry per CDR3 protein, called by TCRdb with MiXCR from the 5' RACE reads. The sample records roughly 570,000 distinct CDR3 sequences, more than 9% being singletons. The data also belong to a second study, concerning yellow fever vaccine responses in identical twins.

Input material: PBMCs. The receptor set was obtained from a woman aged 18-29 years in good health.

The V gene is TRBV6-2 or TRBV6-3, the J gene TRBJ1-2, with D unresolved. This CDR3 is built from 13 residues. V lost 0 bases and J 1 base, leaving 3 bases between the germline ends. Looked up from germline, CDR1 is MNHEY and CDR2 is SVGEGT. The CDR3 nucleotides are TGTGCCAGCAGTTACTCGATTAACTATGGCTACACCTTC. Translating it yields CASSYSINYGYTF.

The chain carries TRBV29-1 and TRBJ2-1, with 8 bases fitting TRBD2. This CDR3 comprises 14 residues. The V gene end was trimmed by 3 bases and the J gene end by 5 bases; junction bases not matched to a gene: 6. Germline CDR1 and CDR2: SQVTM and ANQGSEA. CDR3 nucleotide sequence: TGCAGCGTTGACGGCGGGAGGCGCGACAATGAGCAGTTCTTC. It is translated as CSVDGGRRDNEQFF.

This clonotype was seen many times. CDR3 DNA sequence: TGCGCCAGCAGCCAAGTTTTCAACACTGAAGCTTTCTTT. This sequence encodes CASSQVFNTEAFF. The chain combines TRBV4-3 with TRBJ1-1; D is unresolved. Germline CDR1 reads LGHNA; CDR2 reads YSLEER. The CDR3 is 13 residues long. V lost 1 base, J lost 2 bases, and 5 bases lay in between.

V usage is TRBV12-3 or TRBV12-4 and J usage is TRBJ2-1; D remains unclear. The CDR3 loop spans 11 amino acids. Trimming left V 5 bases short and J 11 bases short, with 10 bases between. The CDR3 nucleotides are TGTGCCAGCAGTGAGCGTGTGAAGCAGTTCTTC. Translating gives CASSERVKQFF.

The chain links TRBV3-1 to TRBJ2-7; 7 positions agree with TRBD2. Germline CDR1 and CDR2: LGHDT and YNNKEL (reference sequence). The CDR3 has 14 residues. The J segment lost 5 bases and the V segment lost 4 bases, leaving 8 bases of the junction unmatched. The CDR3 spells CASSLLAGVDEQYF. CDR3 DNA: TGTGCCAGCAGCCTCCTCGCGGGAGTAGACGAGCAGTACTTC.

The chain carries TRBV2 and TRBJ2-2, with TRBD2 identical over 7 bases. This CDR3 is built from 14 residues. Germline CDR1 SNHLY, CDR2 FYNNEI. Germline trimming cut 3 bases from V and 4 bases from J; bases unmatched to any gene: 2. The CDR3 nucleotides are TGTGCCAGCAGTGACGGGGGGAGCACCGGGGAGCTGTTTTTT. This gives the protein CASSDGGSTGELFF.

This chain joins TRBV12-5 and TRBJ2-1; a weak D match, TRBD1 (6 bases). Looked up from germline, CDR1 is LGHNT and CDR2 is FRNRAP. This CDR3 has 18 amino acids. Deletions cut 1 base from V and 0 bases from J, with 16 bases between. Here the CDR3 DNA reads TGTGCTAGTGGTTTGGGGGTGACAGGAGATAGCTCCTACAATGAGCAGTTCTTC. Protein sequence: CASGLGVTGDSSYNEQFF.